Listed below are T cell receptor beta chains from one sample, sequenced in a study of blood T cells in healthy people across ages. TCRdb analysed the 5' RACE reads with MiXCR anew, one entry per CDR3 protein. The top ten clones hold 7.9% of a sample with over a million distinct CDR3 sequences, about 43% of them seen once. Sequenced sample: blood. The receptor source for this set is a woman aged 18-30 years in good health. Both conserved end residues are part of each CDR3. The D gene is left open where the match is weak. Some rows mark clone size as missing; the rest say once, few, many or name a class of expanded clone.

TRBJ1-5	TRBV15	.	once	CATSRSAHQPQHF	TGTGCCACCAGCAGATCCGCGCACCAGCCCCAGCATTTT
TRBJ2-3	TRBV29-1	.	few	CSVEREAIKQYF	TGCAGCGTTGAAAGGGAGGCTATCAAGCAGTATTTT
TRBJ2-5	TRBV24-1	TRBD1	.	CATAPEGTGGRETQYF	TGTGCCACCGCCCCAGAGGGGACAGGGGGCCGTGAGACCCAGTACTTC
TRBJ2-7	TRBV20-1	.	.	CSARESIYEQYF	TGCAGTGCTAGAGAGTCGATCTACGAGCAGTACTTC
TRBJ2-3	TRBV6-1	.	few	CASSEVLGTTDTQYF	TGTGCCAGCAGTGAAGTGTTGGGGACGACAGATACGCAGTATTTT
TRBJ1-6	TRBV11-2	TRBD1	few	CASRGSRDRARSPLHF	TGTGCCAGCCGCGGTTCCCGGGACAGGGCTCGTTCACCCCTCCACTTT
TRBJ1-1	TRBV9	TRBD1	.	CASSRTGGLNTEAFF	TGTGCCAGCAGCAGGACAGGGGGATTGAACACTGAAGCTTTCTTT
TRBJ2-1	TRBV4-1	.	.	CASSQDSDGVILFNEQFF	TGCGCCAGCAGCCAAGATTCCGACGGAGTGATCTTATTCAATGAGCAGTTCTTC
TRBJ2-7	TRBV28	.	.	CATGVGGDEQYF	TGTGCCACCGGGGTGGGGGGAGACGAGCAGTACTTC
TRBJ1-5	TRBV20-1	TRBD1	.	CSARRTGSQPQHF	TGCAGTGCTAGACGGACAGGGTCGCAGCCCCAGCATTTT
TRBJ2-3	TRBV30	TRBD2	once	CAWRSGGADTQYF	TGTGCCTGGAGGAGCGGGGGGGCAGATACGCAGTATTTT
TRBJ2-7	TRBV5-1	.	.	CASSSPDLLEEYF	TGCGCCAGCAGCTCCCCGGATCTTCTCGAGGAGTACTTC
TRBJ1-1	TRBV10-3	.	.	CAISESAGVTEAFF	TGTGCCATCAGTGAGTCTGCAGGGGTTACTGAAGCTTTCTTT
TRBJ1-1	TRBV6-5	TRBD1	.	CASSGERGGWVGAFF	TGTGCCAGCAGCGGGGAGAGAGGGGGCTGGGTTGGAGCTTTCTTT
TRBJ2-2	TRBV28	TRBD2	.	CASSLARGVYTGELFF	TGTGCCAGCAGTTTAGCGCGGGGGGTATACACCGGGGAGCTGTTTTTT
TRBJ2-3	TRBV4-1	TRBD2	once	CASSQLGGESTDTQYF	TGCGCCAGCAGCCAATTGGGAGGGGAGAGCACAGATACGCAGTATTTT
TRBJ2-3	TRBV20-1	TRBD2	many	CSVTTPSGSADTQYF	TGCAGTGTCACGACCCCCAGCGGGAGTGCAGATACGCAGTATTTT
TRBJ2-3	TRBV3-1	.	.	CASSKVTSTDTQYF	TGTGCCAGCTCGAAGGTTACAAGCACAGATACGCAGTATTTT
TRBJ1-2	TRBV14	.	.	CASSQYLTTGGNYGYTF	TGTGCCAGCAGCCAATATTTGACGACAGGTGGCAACTATGGCTACACCTTC
TRBJ2-3	TRBV20-1	TRBD2	.	CSTSGTRDTQYF	TGCAGTACTAGCGGGACAAGGGATACGCAGTATTTT
TRBJ2-7	TRBV7-2	.	.	CASSLRLAELRAYNEQYF	TGTGCCAGCAGCTTAAGGCTAGCTGAATTAAGAGCCTACAATGAGCAGTACTTC
TRBJ2-7	TRBV3-1	TRBD2	.	CASSPIREWREINYEQYF	TGTGCCAGCAGCCCGATCCGGGAGTGGCGGGAGATCAACTACGAGCAGTACTTC
TRBJ1-2	TRBV2	TRBD1	few	CARPKPGQANYGYTF	TGTGCCAGACCTAAACCGGGACAGGCCAACTATGGCTACACCTTC
TRBJ2-3	TRBV13	TRBD1	few	CASSLFPFPGQGVTSTDTQYF	TGTGCCAGCAGCTTATTCCCCTTCCCGGGACAGGGCGTTACTAGCACAGATACGCAGTATTTT
TRBJ2-5	TRBV11-2	TRBD2	.	CASSLDPASGETQYF	TGTGCCAGCAGCTTAGATCCCGCTAGCGGAGAGACCCAGTACTTC
TRBJ2-7	TRBV10-3	.	few	CAISEGLPSYEQYF	TGTGCCATCAGTGAGGGCCTTCCCTCCTACGAGCAGTACTTC
TRBJ2-3	TRBV2	.	.	CASSLWGVAVTDTQYF	TGTGCCAGCAGTCTCTGGGGGGTAGCGGTCACAGATACGCAGTATTTT
TRBJ2-3	TRBV29-1	.	.	CRVTLGTLRTDTQYF	TGCAGAGTGACGCTGGGGACTCTGAGAACAGATACGCAGTATTTT
TRBJ2-3	TRBV5-6	TRBD2	.	CASSPFSGTSTDTQYF	TGTGCCAGCAGCCCCTTCAGCGGGACTAGCACAGATACGCAGTATTTT
TRBJ2-7	TRBV9	.	.	CASSVDPGPSSYEQYF	TGTGCCAGCAGCGTAGACCCAGGGCCCAGCTCCTACGAGCAGTACTTC
TRBJ2-1	TRBV12-3/TRBV12-4	.	few	CASSFGVANYNEQFF	TGTGCCAGCAGTTTCGGGGTAGCGAACTACAATGAGCAGTTCTTC
TRBJ1-1	TRBV4-1	.	few	CASSQVGGRTNTEAFF	TGCGCCAGCAGCCAAGTGGGGGGGCGGACGAACACTGAAGCTTTCTTT
TRBJ1-6	TRBV5-1	.	.	CASSTRGNFYNSLLHF	TGCGCCAGCTCTACCCGGGGGAATTTCTATAATTCACTCCTCCACTTT
TRBJ2-3	TRBV10-3	.	few	CATSMDKTSTDTQYF	TGTGCCACCTCAATGGACAAAACTAGCACAGATACGCAGTATTTT
TRBJ1-2	TRBV9	.	.	CASSAGGDLRYGYTF	TGTGCCAGCAGCGCAGGAGGAGACTTGCGCTATGGCTACACCTTC
TRBJ2-7	TRBV5-1	.	.	CASSPEDYELYF	TGCGCCAGCAGCCCGGAAGACTACGAGCTGTACTTC
TRBJ2-5	TRBV5-1	TRBD1	.	CASSLSRTETGGETQYF	TGCGCCAGCAGCTTGAGTAGAACCGAAACAGGGGGTGAGACCCAGTACTTC
TRBJ2-7	TRBV14	TRBD2	.	CASSPRLADRPYEQYF	TGTGCCAGCAGCCCCCGACTAGCGGACCGCCCCTACGAGCAGTACTTC
TRBJ2-4	TRBV30	TRBD2	.	CAWGRLAGGREQYF	TGTGCCTGGGGCCGACTAGCGGGAGGTCGGGAGCAGTACTTC
TRBJ1-1	TRBV5-1	TRBD1	.	CASSSWPLGTVAFF	TGCGCCAGCAGCTCCTGGCCCCTCGGGACAGTAGCTTTCTTT
TRBJ2-7	TRBV20-1	TRBD2	few	CSARDGGSSGRIDEQYF	TGCAGTGCTAGAGACGGGGGATCTAGCGGGAGGATCGACGAGCAGTACTTC
TRBJ2-4	TRBV7-9	.	few	CASAGLSKDIQYF	TGTGCCAGCGCCGGACTCTCCAAGGACATTCAGTACTTC
TRBJ2-2	TRBV5-5	TRBD1	few	CASSYQGAVNTGELFF	TGTGCCAGCAGCTACCAGGGGGCGGTAAACACCGGGGAGCTGTTTTTT
TRBJ1-6	TRBV2	TRBD1	.	CASSDRDRGTVSPLHF	TGTGCCAGCAGTGATAGGGACAGGGGGACAGTTTCACCCCTCCACTTT
TRBJ1-1	TRBV6-5	.	.	CASSPTGVGTEAFF	TGTGCCAGCAGTCCGACGGGCGTAGGAACTGAAGCTTTCTTT
TRBJ1-6	TRBV6-1	.	.	CASSETFMGVNSPLHF	TGTGCCAGCAGTGAAACTTTTATGGGGGTTAATTCACCCCTCCACTTT
TRBJ2-1	TRBV24-1	TRBD2	.	CATSDKTSGSSYNEQFF	TGTGCCACCAGTGATAAGACTAGCGGGAGCTCCTACAATGAGCAGTTCTTC
TRBJ2-5	TRBV20-1	.	few	CSTKTGQETQYF	TGCAGTACGAAGACAGGTCAAGAGACCCAGTACTTC
TRBJ1-1	TRBV6-1	.	.	CASSAGRGGEREAFF	TGTGCCAGCAGTGCTGGAAGGGGCGGGGAGCGTGAAGCTTTCTTT
TRBJ2-3	TRBV18	.	.	CASSTQGSSTDTQYF	TGTGCCAGCTCCACTCAGGGATCTAGCACAGATACGCAGTATTTT
TRBJ2-1	TRBV4-1	TRBD2	few	CASSQWGGAGGPNNEQFF	TGCGCCAGCAGCCAATGGGGGGGGGCGGGAGGCCCCAACAATGAGCAGTTCTTC
TRBJ1-2	TRBV28	.	.	CASTYDRNYGYTF	TGTGCCAGCACATATGACAGAAACTATGGCTACACCTTC
TRBJ2-3	TRBV6-5	.	.	CASSFSTVTSTDTQYF	TGTGCCAGCAGTTTCTCAACGGTGACTAGCACAGATACGCAGTATTTT
TRBJ2-1	TRBV7-9	TRBD2	.	CASSSLRGVLGLADNEQFF	TGTGCCAGCAGCTCACTCAGGGGGGTACTGGGACTAGCGGACAATGAGCAGTTCTTC
TRBJ1-5	TRBV7-2	.	.	CASSLVVEFNQPQHF	TGTGCCAGCAGCTTAGTTGTTGAGTTCAATCAGCCCCAGCATTTT